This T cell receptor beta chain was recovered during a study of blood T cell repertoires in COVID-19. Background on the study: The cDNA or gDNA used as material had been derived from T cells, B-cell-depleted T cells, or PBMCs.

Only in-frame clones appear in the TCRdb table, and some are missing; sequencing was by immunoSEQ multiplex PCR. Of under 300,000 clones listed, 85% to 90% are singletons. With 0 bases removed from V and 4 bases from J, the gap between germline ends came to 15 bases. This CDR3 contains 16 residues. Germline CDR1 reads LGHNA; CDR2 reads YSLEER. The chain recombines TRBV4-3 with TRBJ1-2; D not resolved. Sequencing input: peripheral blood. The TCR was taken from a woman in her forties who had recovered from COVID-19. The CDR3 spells CASSQDWSRVPYGYTF. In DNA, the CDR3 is TGCGCCAGCAGCCAAGATTGGAGCCGCGTTCCCTATGGCTACACCTTC.